This note documents a single T cell receptor (beta chain) sequence. Its antigen remains unidentified. This entry is derived from a study of shared clonotypes between healthy human individuals. General study points: Sequencing depth was a factor that was expected to affect clonotype sharing among donors. Genetic and exposure-history diversity was limited by the few donors.

The CDR3 spans 12 residues. Trimming took off 11 bases at V and 3 bases at J, with 13 bases between the two ends. Germline CDR1 reads MDHEN; CDR2 reads SYDVKM. Profiling relied on immunoSEQ multiplex PCR, and the TCRdb table lists in-frame clones only, not all of them. The table lists 2,500,000 or so clones, 85% to 95% of them singletons, with 0.3% to 0.4% in the top ten. V gene TRBV28 combines with J gene TRBJ1-2; no reliable D call. The origin of this receptor is a man younger than 30 in good health. Some clones in this sample may be carry-over from other donors' samples. Specimen: naive CD4+ T cells from PBMCs. Subset in this sample: CD45RA+ positively selected. CDR3 region: CASQTGDYGYTF. CDR3 bases: TGTGCCTCTCAGACTGGGGACTATGGCTACACCTTC.